The present entry profiles one T cell receptor (beta chain) with its context. Additional DNA sequences in this sample encode the identical CDR3. CDR1 is SGHNT and CDR2 is YYREEE in the germline V gene (reference sequence). Trimming removed 2 bases at V and 0 bases at J, with 6 bases between. The CDR3 runs 13 residues. The table came from immunoSEQ multiplex PCR; TCRdb's copy has only in-frame clones and leaves some out. The data show hundreds of thousands of clones, with 88% seen just once and approximately 4% held by the top ten. This specimen belongs to a study of blood T cell repertoires in COVID-19. Across the whole study: Acute and convalescent COVID-19 specimens originated in the United States, Italy and Spain.

The clonotype was recovered from a woman aged 50 to 60 with active or convalescent COVID-19. The specimen was peripheral blood. This chain links TRBV5-4 with TRBJ2-7; weak D call: TRBD1 (5 bases). The CDR3 sequence is CASSFDSSYEQYF. As DNA, the CDR3 is TGTGCCAGCAGCTTTGACAGCTCCTACGAGCAGTACTTC.